A selection of T cell receptor beta chains follows, all from one sample in a study of cytomegalovirus exposure and HLA in healthy donors. Generated by immunoSEQ multiplex PCR, the TCRdb table keeps only in-frame clones and is missing some. The table records around 130,000 clones, approximately 72% of them present only once. Sequenced sample: PBMCs. The receptors come from a woman aged 60-75 years in good health and CMV-seronegative. Both conserved end residues are part of each CDR3. A D gene is named only where the DNA matches it firmly. Part of the rows lack a size; the others show once, few, many or a class for expanded clones.

D gene	V gene	clone size	J gene	CDR3 protein	CDR3 DNA
TRBD2	TRBV18	.	TRBJ2-1	CASSPLSGGSSYNEQFF	TGTGCCAGCTCACCATTGAGCGGGGGGAGCTCCTACAATGAGCAGTTCTTC
.	TRBV5-1	.	TRBJ2-3	CASKRTFTDTQYF	TGCGCCAGTAAACGGACTTTCACAGATACGCAGTATTTT
TRBD1	TRBV19	once	TRBJ1-1	CASSIGTGYANTEAFF	TGTGCCAGTAGTATAGGGACAGGGTACGCGAACACTGAAGCTTTCTTT
.	TRBV6-5	.	TRBJ2-7	CAISRAGAGGEQYF	TGTGCCATCAGTCGGGCGGGGGCCGGGGGAGAGCAGTACTTC
.	TRBV4-2	.	TRBJ2-3	CASSQDSTGGTDTQYF	TGTGCCAGCAGCCAAGATTCGACAGGAGGCACAGATACGCAGTATTTT
TRBD2	TRBV6-5	.	TRBJ2-5	CASSYGPSGQETQYF	TGTGCCAGCAGTTACGGGCCTAGCGGCCAAGAGACCCAGTACTTC
TRBD1	TRBV27	.	TRBJ2-7	CASSLYRGHEQYF	TGTGCCAGCAGCCTCTACAGGGGACACGAGCAGTACTTC
.	TRBV7-8	.	TRBJ1-1	CASSSRQPDTEAFF	TGTGCCAGCAGCTCCCGACAGCCGGACACTGAAGCTTTCTTT
TRBD2	TRBV7-8	.	TRBJ2-1	CASSLGLAGILNEQFF	TGTGCCAGCAGCTTAGGACTAGCGGGGATACTAAATGAGCAGTTCTTC
TRBD1	TRBV4-2	.	TRBJ2-2	CASSTGGWDTGELFF	TGTGCCAGCAGTACAGGGGGCTGGGACACCGGGGAGCTGTTTTTT
TRBD1	TRBV5-8	.	TRBJ2-1	CASSSGQGAWNEQFF	TGTGCCAGCAGCTCAGGACAGGGGGCATGGAATGAGCAGTTCTTC
.	TRBV7-9	.	TRBJ2-1	CASSSPSAGEQFF	TGTGCCAGCAGCTCACCCAGCGCGGGGGAGCAGTTCTTC
TRBD2	TRBV5-1	.	TRBJ2-7	CASSSTSGSFEQYF	TGCGCCAGCAGCTCCACTAGCGGGAGCTTTGAGCAGTACTTC
.	TRBV7-9	.	TRBJ2-1	CASSLAGGQNEQFF	TGTGCCAGCAGCTTAGCCGGGGGACAGAATGAGCAGTTCTTC
.	TRBV9	.	TRBJ2-1	CASSVTGESHNEQFF	TGTGCCAGCAGCGTAACGGGGGAGTCACACAATGAGCAGTTCTTC
TRBD2	TRBV28	once	TRBJ2-7	CASSLCSRLPGLATLSYEQYF	TGTGCCAGCAGTTTATGTTCCCGCCTGCCGGGACTAGCGACCCTAAGCTACGAGCAGTACTTC
.	TRBV28	few	TRBJ1-1	CASRPGSWRDTEAFF	TGTGCCAGCAGACCGGGATCGTGGAGGGACACTGAAGCTTTCTTT
.	TRBV5-6	.	TRBJ1-2	CASSLGGYGYTF	TGTGCCAGCAGCTTGGGCGGCTATGGCTACACCTTC
TRBD1	TRBV7-2	.	TRBJ1-1	CASSRDSLNTEAFF	TGTGCCAGCAGCCGGGACAGCTTGAACACTGAAGCTTTCTTT
.	TRBV5-1	.	TRBJ2-3	CASSSRRQDTQYF	TGCGCCAGCAGCTCGCGGAGGCAGGATACGCAGTATTTT
.	TRBV7-6	.	TRBJ2-7	CASSLSAGYGEQYF	TGTGCCAGCAGCTTATCGGCCGGGTACGGGGAGCAGTACTTC
.	TRBV7-2	few	TRBJ2-5	CASSLVARKETQYF	TGTGCCAGCAGCTTAGTCGCCAGGAAAGAGACCCAGTACTTC
TRBD1	TRBV14	.	TRBJ2-7	CASSHQVPTGNRGYEQYF	TGTGCCAGCAGCCACCAAGTGCCAACCGGGAACAGGGGTTACGAGCAGTACTTC
TRBD2	TRBV7-7	.	TRBJ2-5	CASSSQRGGPETQYF	TGTGCTAGCAGCTCCCAGCGGGGGGGCCCGGAGACCCAGTACTTC
.	TRBV2	.	TRBJ2-5	CASSGALRETQYF	TGTGCCAGCAGTGGGGCTTTAAGGGAGACCCAGTACTTC
TRBD2	TRBV5-1	.	TRBJ2-3	CASSSGTSGGLNTQYF	TGCGCCAGCAGCTCCGGGACTAGCGGGGGACTTAATACGCAGTATTTT
.	TRBV7-2	.	TRBJ2-5	CASARVKETQYF	TGTGCCAGCGCCCGGGTTAAAGAGACCCAGTACTTC
.	TRBV28	.	TRBJ1-6	CASSLSGGPNSPLHF	TGTGCCAGCAGTTTATCGGGGGGACCTAATTCACCCCTCCACTTT
TRBD1	TRBV5-1	.	TRBJ2-7	CASSLDPGQKGYEQYF	TGCGCCAGCAGCTTGGACCCGGGACAGAAGGGGTACGAGCAGTACTTC
TRBD1	TRBV7-9	few	TRBJ1-5	CASSFGTGANQPQHF	TGTGCCAGCAGCTTTGGGACAGGGGCCAATCAGCCCCAGCATTTT
.	TRBV5-1	once	TRBJ1-6	CASSQGEGDSPLHF	TGCGCCAGCAGCCAAGGGGAGGGAGATTCACCCCTCCACTTT